This is a list of T cell receptor beta chains from one sample in a study of blood T cell repertoires in COVID-19. Some clones are missing from TCRdb's copy, which holds only in-frame ones; the method was immunoSEQ multiplex PCR. This sample has more than 95,000 clones, with 80% found just once. The sequenced sample consisted of peripheral blood. Every receptor here comes from a human donor in a cohort sampled during active COVID-19. Both conserved end residues are trimmed from each CDR3. Fields, in order: J gene, V gene, CDR3 protein.

j_gene: TRBJ2-2
v_gene: TRBV24-1
CDR3aa: ATSDLFPGGLAGEWGGGTGELF

j_gene: TRBJ1-5
v_gene: TRBV20-1
CDR3aa: SASTGGGSNQPQH

j_gene: TRBJ2-2
v_gene: TRBV28
CDR3aa: ASSLSYRDTNTGELF

j_gene: TRBJ2-3
v_gene: TRBV11-3
CDR3aa: ASSPGLPSGTDTQY

j_gene: TRBJ2-7
v_gene: TRBV5-1
CDR3aa: ASSATGGAGSYEQY

j_gene: TRBJ2-2
v_gene: TRBV18
CDR3aa: ASSPTGQDTGELF

j_gene: TRBJ2-2
v_gene: TRBV6-2/TRBV6-3
CDR3aa: ASSSGQGAGELF

j_gene: TRBJ1-1
v_gene: TRBV28
CDR3aa: ASSSNTEAF

j_gene: TRBJ2-2
v_gene: TRBV18
CDR3aa: ASSHRESEGELF

j_gene: TRBJ2-3
v_gene: TRBV6-6
CDR3aa: ASSRAAGTGLAGPTDTQY

j_gene: TRBJ2-2
v_gene: TRBV6-2/TRBV6-3
CDR3aa: ASSFLRGRDTGELF